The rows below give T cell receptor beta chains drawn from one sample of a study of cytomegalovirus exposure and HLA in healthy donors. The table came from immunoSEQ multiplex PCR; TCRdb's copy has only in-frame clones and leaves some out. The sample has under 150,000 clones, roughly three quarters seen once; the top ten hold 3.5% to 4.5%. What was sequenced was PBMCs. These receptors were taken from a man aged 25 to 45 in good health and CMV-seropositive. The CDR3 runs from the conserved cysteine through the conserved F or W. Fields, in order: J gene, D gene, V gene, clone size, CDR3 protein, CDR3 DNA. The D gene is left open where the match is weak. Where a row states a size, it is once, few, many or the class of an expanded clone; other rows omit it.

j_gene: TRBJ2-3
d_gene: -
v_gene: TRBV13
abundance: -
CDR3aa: CASSPKSTDTQYF
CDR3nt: TGTGCCAGCAGCCCCAAATCCACAGATACGCAGTATTTT

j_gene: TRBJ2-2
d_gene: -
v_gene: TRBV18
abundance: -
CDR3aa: CASSPTGTGELFF
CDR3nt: TGTGCCAGCTCACCAACGGGTACCGGGGAGCTGTTTTTT

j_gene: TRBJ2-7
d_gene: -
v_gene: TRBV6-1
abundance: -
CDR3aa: CAISGLAQTYEQYF
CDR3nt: TGTGCCATCAGTGGGCTAGCGCAGACCTACGAGCAGTACTTC

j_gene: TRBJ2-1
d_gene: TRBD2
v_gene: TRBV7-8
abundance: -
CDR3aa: CASSSLAGLNEQFF
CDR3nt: TGTGCCAGCAGCTCTCTAGCGGGACTAAATGAGCAGTTCTTC

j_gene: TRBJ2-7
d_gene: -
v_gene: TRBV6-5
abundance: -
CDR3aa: CASRLALSSYEQYF
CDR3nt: TGTGCCAGCCGCTTAGCCCTCTCCTCCTACGAACAGTACTTC

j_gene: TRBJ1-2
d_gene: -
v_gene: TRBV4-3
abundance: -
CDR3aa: CASSQVQGNGYTF
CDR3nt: TGCGCCAGCAGTCAAGTCCAGGGGAATGGCTACACCTTC

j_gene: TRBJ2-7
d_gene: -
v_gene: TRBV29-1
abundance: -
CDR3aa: CSASRADSSYEQYF
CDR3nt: TGCAGCGCCAGCAGGGCCGATAGCTCCTACGAGCAGTACTTC

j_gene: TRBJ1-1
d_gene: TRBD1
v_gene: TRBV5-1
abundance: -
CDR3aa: CASRTGTGRWVAEAFF
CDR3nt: TGCGCCAGCAGAACGGGGACAGGCCGGTGGGTGGCTGAAGCTTTCTTT

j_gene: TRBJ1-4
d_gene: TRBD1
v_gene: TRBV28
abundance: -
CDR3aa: CASNPGQAREKLFF
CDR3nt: TGTGCCAGCAATCCGGGACAGGCGAGGGAAAAACTGTTTTTT

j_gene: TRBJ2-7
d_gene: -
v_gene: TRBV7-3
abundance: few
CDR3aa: CASSPDSPGEQYF
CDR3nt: TGTGCCAGCAGTCCAGACTCCCCTGGCGAGCAGTACTTC

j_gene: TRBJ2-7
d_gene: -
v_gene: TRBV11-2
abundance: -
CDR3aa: CAGSLDLGRYEQYF
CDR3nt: TGTGCCGGCAGCTTAGATCTTGGGCGCTACGAGCAGTACTTC

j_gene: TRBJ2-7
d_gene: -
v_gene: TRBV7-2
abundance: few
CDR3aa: CASGSRQGGEQYF
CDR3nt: TGTGCCAGCGGATCCAGACAGGGAGGCGAGCAGTACTTC

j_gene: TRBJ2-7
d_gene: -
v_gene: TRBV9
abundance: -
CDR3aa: CASSRGAQYSYEQYF
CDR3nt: TGTGCCAGCAGCCGTGGGGCCCAATATTCCTACGAGCAGTACTTC

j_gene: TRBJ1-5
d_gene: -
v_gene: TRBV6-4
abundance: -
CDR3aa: CASSAGGIHSNQPQHF
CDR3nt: TGTGCCAGCAGTGCCGGAGGGATACATAGCAATCAGCCCCAGCATTTT

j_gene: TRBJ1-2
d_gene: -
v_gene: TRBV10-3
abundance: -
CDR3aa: CAISDLDSGFRNYGYTF
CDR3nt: TGTGCCATCAGTGACTTGGACAGCGGTTTCCGTAACTATGGCTACACCTTC

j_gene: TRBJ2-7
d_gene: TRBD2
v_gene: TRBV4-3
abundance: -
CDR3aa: CASSRGYTGGDYEQYF
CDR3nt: TGCGCCAGCAGCCGAGGGTATACGGGAGGGGACTACGAGCAGTACTTC

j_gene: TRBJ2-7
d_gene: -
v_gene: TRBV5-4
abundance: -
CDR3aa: CASSLGRAYEQYF
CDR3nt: TGTGCCAGCAGCTTGGGCAGGGCCTACGAGCAGTACTTC

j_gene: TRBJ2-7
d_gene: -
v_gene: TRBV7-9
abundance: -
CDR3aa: CASSSSGKKSSYEQYF
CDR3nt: TGTGCCAGCAGCTCCTCAGGGAAAAAAAGCTCCTACGAGCAGTACTTC

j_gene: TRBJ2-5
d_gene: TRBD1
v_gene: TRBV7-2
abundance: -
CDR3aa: CASSSRRDRQETQYF
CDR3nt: TGTGCCAGCAGCTCACGCCGGGACAGACAAGAGACCCAGTACTTC

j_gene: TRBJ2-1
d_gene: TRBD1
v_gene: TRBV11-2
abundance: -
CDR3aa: CASSGRQGVYNEQFF
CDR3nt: TGTGCCAGCAGCGGTCGACAGGGCGTTTACAATGAGCAGTTCTTC

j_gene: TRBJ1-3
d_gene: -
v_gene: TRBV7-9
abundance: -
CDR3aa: CASSLILTGNTIYF
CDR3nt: TGTGCCAGCAGCCTAATATTGACTGGAAACACCATATATTTT

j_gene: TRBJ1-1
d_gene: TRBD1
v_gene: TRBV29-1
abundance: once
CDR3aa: CSVEDRDRSNTEAFF
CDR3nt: TGCAGCGTTGAAGACAGGGACAGGTCGAACACTGAAGCTTTCTTT

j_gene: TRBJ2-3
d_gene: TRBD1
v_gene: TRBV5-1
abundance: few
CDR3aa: CASSLLQGAQGTQYF
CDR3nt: TGCGCCAGCAGCTTGCTCCAGGGGGCGCAGGGTACGCAGTATTTT

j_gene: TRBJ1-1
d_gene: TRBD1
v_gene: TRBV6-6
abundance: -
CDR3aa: CASRRQGYNTEAFF
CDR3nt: TGTGCCAGCAGGAGACAGGGGTACAACACTGAAGCTTTCTTT

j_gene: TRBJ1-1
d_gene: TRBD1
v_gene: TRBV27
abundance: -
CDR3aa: CASARDRDSREAFF
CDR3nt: TGTGCCAGCGCTCGGGACAGGGACTCCCGTGAAGCTTTCTTT

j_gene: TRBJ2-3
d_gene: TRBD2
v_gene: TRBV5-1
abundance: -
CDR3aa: CASSGGDWRVSTDTQYF
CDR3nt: TGCGCCAGCAGCGGGGGGGACTGGCGGGTGAGCACAGATACGCAGTATTTT

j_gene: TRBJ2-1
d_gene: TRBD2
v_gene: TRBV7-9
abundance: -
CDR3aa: CSSSFLAGYNEQFF
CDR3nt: TGTTCCAGCAGCTTCCTAGCGGGCTACAATGAGCAGTTCTTC

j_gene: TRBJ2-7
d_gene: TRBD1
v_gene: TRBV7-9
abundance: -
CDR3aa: CASSLGTGGVHEQYF
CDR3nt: TGTGCCAGCAGCTTAGGGACAGGGGGCGTCCACGAGCAGTACTTC

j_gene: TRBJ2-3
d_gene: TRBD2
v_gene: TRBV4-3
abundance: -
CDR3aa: CASSQRTSGGGTDTQYF
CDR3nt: TGCGCCAGCAGCCAGAGGACTAGCGGGGGGGGGACAGATACGCAGTATTTT

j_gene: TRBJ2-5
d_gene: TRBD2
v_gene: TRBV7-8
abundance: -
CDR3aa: CASSLRTSGPQETQYF
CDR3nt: TGTGCCAGCAGCTTAAGGACTAGCGGGCCCCAAGAGACCCAGTACTTC

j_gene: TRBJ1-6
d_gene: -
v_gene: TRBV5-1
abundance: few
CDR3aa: CASSLTVSSYNSPLHF
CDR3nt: TGCGCCAGCAGCTTGACGGTGAGCTCCTATAATTCACCCCTCCACTTT

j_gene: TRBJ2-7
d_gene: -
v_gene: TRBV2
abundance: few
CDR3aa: CASRGASSYEQYF
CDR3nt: TGTGCCAGCCGGGGGGCGAGCTCCTACGAGCAGTACTTC

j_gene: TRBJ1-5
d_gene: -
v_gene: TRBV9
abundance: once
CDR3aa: CASSVGNQPQHF
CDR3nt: TGTGCCAGCAGCGTCGGCAATCAGCCCCAGCATTTT

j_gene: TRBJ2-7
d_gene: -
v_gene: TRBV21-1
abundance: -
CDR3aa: CASSEKTGLAGLTSYEQYF
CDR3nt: TGTGCCAGCAGTGAGAAAACGGGACTAGCGGGGCTTACATCCTACGAGCAGTACTTC

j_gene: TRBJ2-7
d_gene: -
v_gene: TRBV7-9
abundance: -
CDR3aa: CSSSLPGSGIREQYF
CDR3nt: TGTTCCAGCAGCCTCCCCGGGAGTGGGATTCGGGAGCAGTACTTC

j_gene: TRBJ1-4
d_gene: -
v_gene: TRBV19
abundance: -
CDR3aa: CASSMSVANEKLFF
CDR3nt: TGTGCCAGTAGTATGAGTGTGGCTAATGAAAAACTGTTTTTT

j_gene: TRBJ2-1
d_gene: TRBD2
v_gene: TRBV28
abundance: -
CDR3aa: CASSLRTSVYNEQFF
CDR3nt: TGTGCCAGCAGCCTCCGGACTAGCGTCTACAATGAGCAGTTCTTC

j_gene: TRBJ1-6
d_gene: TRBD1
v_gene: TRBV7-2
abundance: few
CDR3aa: CASSFSLQGGSPLHF
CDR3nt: TGTGCCAGCAGCTTTTCCCTCCAGGGGGGTTCACCCCTCCACTTT

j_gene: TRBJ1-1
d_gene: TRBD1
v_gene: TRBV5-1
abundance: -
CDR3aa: CASSPTGAYTEAFF
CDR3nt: TGCGCCAGCAGCCCGACAGGGGCCTACACTGAAGCTTTCTTT

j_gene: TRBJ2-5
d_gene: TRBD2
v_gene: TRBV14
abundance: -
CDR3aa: CASSQLAGGVETQYF
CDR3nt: TGTGCCAGCAGCCAACTAGCGGGGGGCGTTGAGACCCAGTACTTC

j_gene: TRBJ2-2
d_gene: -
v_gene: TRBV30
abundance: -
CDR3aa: CAWSPGYASGELFF
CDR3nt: TGTGCCTGGAGTCCAGGATACGCGTCCGGGGAGCTGTTTTTT

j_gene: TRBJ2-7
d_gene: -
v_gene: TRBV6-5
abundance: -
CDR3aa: CASSFGQHSYEQYF
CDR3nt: TGTGCCAGCAGTTTCGGACAGCATTCCTACGAGCAGTACTTC

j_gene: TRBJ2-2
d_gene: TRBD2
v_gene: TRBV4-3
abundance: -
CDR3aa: CASSYISGGADTGELFF
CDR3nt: TGCGCCAGCAGCTATATTAGCGGGGGGGCCGACACCGGGGAGCTGTTTTTT

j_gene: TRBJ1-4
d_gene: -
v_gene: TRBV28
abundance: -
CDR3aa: CASSLTGRPNEKLFF
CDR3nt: TGTGCCAGCAGTTTAACTGGGAGGCCTAATGAAAAACTGTTTTTT

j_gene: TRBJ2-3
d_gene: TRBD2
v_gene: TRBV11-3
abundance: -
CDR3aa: CASSPSGVTDTQYF
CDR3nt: TGTGCCAGCAGCCCTAGCGGGGTCACAGATACGCAGTATTTT

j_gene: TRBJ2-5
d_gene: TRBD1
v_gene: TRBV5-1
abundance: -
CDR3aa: CASSPSGGQETQYF
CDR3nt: TGCGCCAGCAGCCCTTCAGGGGGTCAAGAGACCCAGTACTTC

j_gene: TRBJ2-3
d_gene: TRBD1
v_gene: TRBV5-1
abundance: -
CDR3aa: CASSLGGTGWTDTQYF
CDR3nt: TGCGCCAGCAGCTTGGGAGGGACAGGGTGGACAGATACGCAGTATTTT

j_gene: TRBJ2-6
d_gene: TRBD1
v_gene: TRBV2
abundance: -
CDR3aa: CASSWGQLSGANVLTF
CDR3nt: TGTGCCAGCAGTTGGGGACAGCTCTCTGGGGCCAACGTCCTGACTTTC

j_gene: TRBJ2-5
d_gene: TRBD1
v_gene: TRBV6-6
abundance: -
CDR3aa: CASSPGTETETQYF
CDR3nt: TGTGCCAGCAGTCCAGGGACAGAGACAGAGACCCAGTACTTC